A single sample gave rise to the 8 T cell receptor beta chains below, sequenced in a study of CD8+CD57+ T cells in acquired aplastic anemia. It was genomic DNA that served as the template for profiling TCR beta VDJ and CDR3. TCRdb re-called the reads with MiXCR, one entry per CDR3 protein. This repertoire shows over 150,000 distinct CDR3 sequences, 65% to 75% found once; its top ten account for around 45%. Sequencing was done on patients that had shown CD8+CD57+ cell expansion by flow cytometry. Sequencing was performed on sorted CD4+, CD8+, or CD8+CD57+ T cells (not recorded which) from PBMCs. The receptors derive from a human donor with aplastic anemia.

The V gene is TRBV6-5, the J gene TRBJ1-3, with 8 positions matching TRBD1. CDR3 length: 12 amino acids. With V trimmed by 6 bases and J by 7 bases, 2 bases remained unmatched. CDR1 and CDR2 (germline): MNHEY, SVGAGI. Written as DNA, the CDR3 is TGTGCCAGCAGCTACAGGGGGAACACCATATATTTT. Translated: CASSYRGNTIYF.

DNA for the CDR3: TGTGCCAGCAGCGTCGACCTCCACTATGGCTACACCTTC. The encoded protein is CASSVDLHYGYTF. The chain is built from TRBV9 and TRBJ1-2; D gene uncertain. There are 13 residues in the CDR3. Germline CDR1 is SGDLS and CDR2 is YYNGEE. V lost 2 bases and J 3 bases, leaving 8 bases between the germline ends.

The V call is TRBV20-1, the J call TRBJ2-7; a weak D match, TRBD1 (6 bases). The CDR3 is 13 amino acids. V lost 5 bases and J 0 bases, leaving 11 bases between the germline ends. Germline CDR1 reads DFQATT; CDR2 reads SNEGSKA (reference sequence). This CDR3 reads CSASTGSSYEQYF. As DNA, the CDR3 is TGCAGTGCTTCGACAGGCAGCTCCTACGAGCAGTACTTC.

The chain joins TRBV7-9 to TRBJ2-1; D gene unclear. This CDR3 spans 12 amino acids. V lost 6 bases, J lost 13 bases, and 16 bases lay in between. Germline values: CDR1 SEHNR, CDR2 FQNEAQ (reference sequence). CDR3 nucleotides: TGTGCCAGCAGAACCGGGTCCATCGAACAGTTCTTC. Protein product: CASRTGSIEQFF.

The chain recombines TRBV2 with TRBJ1-2, with a weak D call TRBD1 (5 bases). This CDR3 region has 11 residues. The V and J ends lost 6 bases and 4 bases respectively, with 6 bases between them. From germline, CDR1 is SNHLY and CDR2 FYNNEI. The CDR3 sequence is CASSQGYGYTF. CDR3 in DNA: TGTGCCAGCAGCCAGGGCTATGGCTACACCTTC.

This clonotype was recorded a few times. J is TRBJ2-3 and V is TRBV19, with TRBD2 matching over 10 bases. The CDR3 covers 12 residues. Losses at the gene ends were 9 bases for V and 5 bases for J; bases not matched to a gene: 2. Looked up from germline, CDR1 is LNHDA and CDR2 is SQIVND (reference sequence). The chain's CDR3 is CASRLAGDTQYF. The CDR3 DNA sequence: TGTGCCAGCAGACTAGCGGGAGATACGCAGTATTTT.

This clonotype showed up just once. The chain is built from TRBV12-3 or TRBV12-4 and TRBJ2-1; D is undetermined. V was shortened by 0 bases and J by 10 bases, with 13 bases between the two germline ends. CDR3 length: 14 amino acids. CDR3 loop: CASSLAPGGVEQFF. CDR3 in DNA: TGTGCCAGCAGTTTAGCCCCAGGTGGTGTCGAGCAGTTCTTC.

The sample holds a few counts of this clonotype. The V and J genes are TRBV20-1 and TRBJ2-5, with D perhaps given as TRBD1 or TRBD2 (5 bases each). The CDR3 is 15 residues long. V shed 0 bases and J shed 5 bases, with 16 bases lying between them. CDR1 and CDR2 (germline): DFQATT, SNEGSKA (reference sequence). The CDR3 is CSARDGTLPGETQYF. The CDR3 DNA follows: TGCAGTGCTAGAGACGGGACCCTACCGGGGGAGACCCAGTACTTC.